Included here is one T cell receptor (beta chain) sequence, with context. Antigen unknown. Produced via immunoSEQ multiplex PCR; TCRdb's table is partial and in-frame only. The sample contains some 53,000 clones, around 94% of which appear only once. The data derive from a study of OX40 agonist ivuxolimab in advanced cancers. Study in general: The diagnoses of dose-escalation patients were hepatocellular carcinoma, melanoma, renal cell or head and neck cancer. Study-level points and caveats: Clonal expansion in partial responders at 0.1-3.0 mg/kg ranked among the lowest. Blood T cells, both CD4+ and CD8+, expanded clonally by week 6 at 0.1 to 3.0 mg/kg.

Peripheral blood came from all dose cohorts at three timepoints. This receptor was obtained from an adult with an advanced solid tumor such as melanoma, head and neck, liver or kidney cancer. Sequenced here: CD4+ or CD8+ T cells sorted from blood, sampled in a trial of the OX40 agonist ivuxolimab.

CDR3 in amino acids: CASSFSDEQYF. In DNA, the CDR3 is TGTGCCAGCAGTTTTAGTGACGAGCAGTACTTC. This chain connects TRBV6-5 to TRBJ2-7, with D hard to call. The CDR3 spans 11 residues. The V gene lost 4 bases and the J gene lost 5 bases, with 6 bases spanning the gap. Germline CDR1 and CDR2: MNHEY and SVGAGI.